The rows below give T cell receptor beta chains drawn from one sample of a study of T cell responses to AZD1222 COVID-19 vaccine. Sequencing was performed with immunoSEQ multiplex PCR; in TCRdb, only in-frame clones are kept and a portion is missing. The profile shows about 120,000 clones, 80% to 90% of them singletons. Sequenced material: peripheral blood, taken on day 0 of AZD1222 vaccination. The receptor set was obtained from an adult in good health. The CDR3 runs from the conserved cysteine through the conserved F or W. The D gene is left open where the match is weak. Where a row states a size, it is once, few, many or the class of an expanded clone; other rows omit it.

J gene: TRBJ2-7; D gene: NA; V gene: TRBV7-8; clone size: NA; CDR3 protein: CASSPPGRDEQYF; CDR3 DNA: TGTGCCAGCAGCCCGCCGGGTAGGGACGAGCAGTACTTC
J gene: TRBJ2-5; D gene: NA; V gene: TRBV28; clone size: NA; CDR3 protein: CASSLRRGQETQYF; CDR3 DNA: TGTGCCAGCAGTTTACGTAGGGGCCAAGAGACCCAGTACTTC
J gene: TRBJ2-1; D gene: TRBD2; V gene: TRBV3-1/TRBV3-2; clone size: NA; CDR3 protein: CASSPLAGVGNEQFF; CDR3 DNA: TGTGCCAGCAGCCCCCTAGCGGGAGTAGGCAATGAGCAGTTCTTC
J gene: TRBJ2-3; D gene: TRBD2; V gene: TRBV3-1/TRBV3-2; clone size: NA; CDR3 protein: CASSPGTSGSTDTQYF; CDR3 DNA: TGTGCCAGCAGCCCCGGGACTAGCGGGAGCACAGATACGCAGTATTTT
J gene: TRBJ2-7; D gene: NA; V gene: TRBV12-3/TRBV12-4; clone size: once; CDR3 protein: CASSDIYEQYF; CDR3 DNA: TGTGCCAGCAGCGACATCTACGAGCAGTACTTC
J gene: TRBJ2-2; D gene: NA; V gene: TRBV12-5; clone size: NA; CDR3 protein: CASGSYHVGAREATGELFF; CDR3 DNA: TGTGCTAGTGGTTCATACCACGTCGGGGCCAGGGAAGCCACCGGGGAGCTGTTTTTT
J gene: TRBJ2-1; D gene: NA; V gene: TRBV7-8; clone size: NA; CDR3 protein: CASTRGVEQFF; CDR3 DNA: TGTGCCAGCACCCGCGGGGTAGAGCAGTTCTTC
J gene: TRBJ1-1; D gene: NA; V gene: TRBV7-8; clone size: NA; CDR3 protein: CASSSGRENTEAFF; CDR3 DNA: TGTGCCAGCAGCTCGGGCAGAGAAAACACTGAAGCTTTCTTT
J gene: TRBJ1-5; D gene: NA; V gene: TRBV10-3; clone size: NA; CDR3 protein: CAISEGRSNQPQHF; CDR3 DNA: TGTGCCATCAGTGAAGGACGGAGCAATCAGCCCCAGCATTTT
J gene: TRBJ2-7; D gene: NA; V gene: TRBV2; clone size: NA; CDR3 protein: CASMGSGMDEQYF; CDR3 DNA: TGTGCCAGCATGGGGAGTGGGATGGACGAGCAGTACTTC
J gene: TRBJ1-2; D gene: NA; V gene: TRBV4-2; clone size: NA; CDR3 protein: CASSQESGSRGGGYGYTF; CDR3 DNA: TGTGCCAGCAGCCAAGAATCGGGATCCAGGGGCGGCGGCTATGGCTACACCTTC
J gene: TRBJ1-2; D gene: TRBD1; V gene: TRBV28; clone size: NA; CDR3 protein: CASSSPTGTGYGYTF; CDR3 DNA: TGTGCCAGCAGTTCCCCGACAGGGACAGGGTATGGCTACACCTTC
J gene: TRBJ2-3; D gene: TRBD2; V gene: TRBV5-4; clone size: NA; CDR3 protein: CASSTTWTSETDTQYF; CDR3 DNA: TGTGCCAGCAGCACAACCTGGACTAGCGAAACAGATACGCAGTATTTT
J gene: TRBJ2-3; D gene: NA; V gene: TRBV7-9; clone size: NA; CDR3 protein: CASSPKGSNTDTQYF; CDR3 DNA: TGTGCCAGCAGCCCAAAGGGCTCCAACACAGATACGCAGTATTTT
J gene: TRBJ1-6; D gene: NA; V gene: TRBV4-3; clone size: NA; CDR3 protein: CASSQDMGGGSPLHF; CDR3 DNA: TGCGCCAGCAGCCAAGATATGGGAGGGGGTTCACCCCTCCACTTT
J gene: TRBJ2-5; D gene: NA; V gene: TRBV2; clone size: once; CDR3 protein: CASSLRATGETQYF; CDR3 DNA: TGTGCCAGCAGTCTACGGGCGACAGGAGAGACCCAGTACTTC
J gene: TRBJ2-2; D gene: TRBD2; V gene: TRBV19; clone size: NA; CDR3 protein: CASRLIGLAASNTGELFF; CDR3 DNA: TGTGCCAGTAGGCTAATCGGACTAGCGGCATCGAACACCGGGGAGCTGTTTTTT
J gene: TRBJ1-4; D gene: NA; V gene: TRBV9; clone size: NA; CDR3 protein: CASSTPGISEEKLFF; CDR3 DNA: TGTGCCAGCAGCACGCCGGGCATCTCGGAGGAAAAACTGTTTTTT
J gene: TRBJ2-1; D gene: TRBD1; V gene: TRBV5-1; clone size: NA; CDR3 protein: CASTSGTGSLYNEQFF; CDR3 DNA: TGCGCCAGCACCTCTGGGACAGGGAGCCTCTACAATGAGCAGTTCTTC
J gene: TRBJ1-2; D gene: NA; V gene: TRBV7-9; clone size: NA; CDR3 protein: CASSLDRDYPNYGYTF; CDR3 DNA: TGTGCCAGCAGCTTGGACCGGGATTACCCCAACTATGGCTACACCTTC
J gene: TRBJ2-6; D gene: NA; V gene: TRBV9; clone size: NA; CDR3 protein: CASSVAHLQQGSSGANVLTF; CDR3 DNA: TGTGCCAGCAGCGTAGCCCATCTCCAACAAGGGAGCTCTGGGGCCAACGTCCTGACTTTC
J gene: TRBJ2-7; D gene: TRBD2; V gene: TRBV15; clone size: NA; CDR3 protein: CATSRELAGGPGRRDEQYF; CDR3 DNA: TGTGCCACCAGCAGAGAACTAGCGGGAGGGCCCGGCCGGCGGGACGAGCAGTACTTC